The clone carrying this T cell receptor beta chain was observed once. The data were produced by immunoSEQ multiplex PCR, yet TCRdb's version contains in-frame clones alone and is incomplete. Here the sample spans 300,000 to 350,000 clones, about nine tenths being singletons. These data are taken from a study of blood T cell repertoires in COVID-19. For the study at large: PBMCs, B-cell-depleted T cells, or T cells were the source of the cDNA or gDNA that made up the material.

This clonotype was obtained from a woman aged 65 to 85 with COVID-19, enrolled during active disease. Specimen: peripheral blood.

CDR3 amino acids: CASSRSRGRTEAFF. CDR3 DNA: TGTGCCAGCTCACGGAGCAGAGGGCGCACTGAAGCTTTCTTT. The chain carries TRBV18 and TRBJ1-1, with no clear D. V dropped 4 bases and J dropped 4 bases, with 13 bases sitting between them. In germline, CDR1 is KGHSH, CDR2 LQKENI. The CDR3 sequence is 14 residues long. The whole variable domain, filled in from reference TRBV18 and TRBJ1-1, reads NAGVMQNPRHLVRRRGQEARLRCSPMKGHSHVYWYRQLPEEGLKFMVYLQKENIIDESGMPKERFSAEFPKEGPSILRIQQVVRGDSAAYFCASSRSRGRTEAFFGQGTRLTVV.